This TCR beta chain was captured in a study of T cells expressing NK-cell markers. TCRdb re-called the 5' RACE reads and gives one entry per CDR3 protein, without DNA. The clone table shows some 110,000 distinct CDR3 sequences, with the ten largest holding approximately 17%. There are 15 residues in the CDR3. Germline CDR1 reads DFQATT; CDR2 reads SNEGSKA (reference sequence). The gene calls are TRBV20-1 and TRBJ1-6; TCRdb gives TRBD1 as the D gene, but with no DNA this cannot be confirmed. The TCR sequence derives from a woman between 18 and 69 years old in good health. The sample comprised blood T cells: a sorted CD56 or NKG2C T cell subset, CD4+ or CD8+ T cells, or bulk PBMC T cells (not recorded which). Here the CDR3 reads CSAPDRAAYNSPLHF.